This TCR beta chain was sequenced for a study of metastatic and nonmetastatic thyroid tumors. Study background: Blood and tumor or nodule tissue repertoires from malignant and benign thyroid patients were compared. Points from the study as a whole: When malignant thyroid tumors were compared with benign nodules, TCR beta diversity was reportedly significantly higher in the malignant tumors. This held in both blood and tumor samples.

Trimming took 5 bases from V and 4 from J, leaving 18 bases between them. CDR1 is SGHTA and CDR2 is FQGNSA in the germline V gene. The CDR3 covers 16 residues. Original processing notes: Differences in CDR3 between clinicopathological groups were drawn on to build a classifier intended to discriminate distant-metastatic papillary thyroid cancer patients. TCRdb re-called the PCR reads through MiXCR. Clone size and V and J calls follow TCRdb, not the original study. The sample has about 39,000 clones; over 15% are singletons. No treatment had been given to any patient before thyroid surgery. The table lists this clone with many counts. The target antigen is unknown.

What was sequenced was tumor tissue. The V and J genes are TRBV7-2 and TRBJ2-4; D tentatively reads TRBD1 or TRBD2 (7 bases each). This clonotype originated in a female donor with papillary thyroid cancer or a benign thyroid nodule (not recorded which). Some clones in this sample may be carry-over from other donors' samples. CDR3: CASSPSGGRAKNIQYF. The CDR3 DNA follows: TGTGCCAGCAGCCCTTCAGGGGGGAGGGCTAAAAACATTCAGTACTTC.